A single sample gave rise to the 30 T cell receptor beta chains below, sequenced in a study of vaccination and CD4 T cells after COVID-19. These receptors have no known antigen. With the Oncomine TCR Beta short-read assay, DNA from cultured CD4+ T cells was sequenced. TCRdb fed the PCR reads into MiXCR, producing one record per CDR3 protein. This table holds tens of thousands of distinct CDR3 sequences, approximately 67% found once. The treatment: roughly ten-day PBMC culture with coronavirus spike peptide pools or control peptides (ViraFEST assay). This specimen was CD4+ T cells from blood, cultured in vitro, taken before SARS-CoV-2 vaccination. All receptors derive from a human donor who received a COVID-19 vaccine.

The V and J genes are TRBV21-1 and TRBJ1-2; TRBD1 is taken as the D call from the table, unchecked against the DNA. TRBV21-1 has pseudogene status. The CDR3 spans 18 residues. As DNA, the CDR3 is TGTGCCAGCAGCAAAGAGGTTACAAGGGGGCGAAAGGGAAACGGCTACACCTTC. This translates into CASSKEVTRGRKGNGYTF.

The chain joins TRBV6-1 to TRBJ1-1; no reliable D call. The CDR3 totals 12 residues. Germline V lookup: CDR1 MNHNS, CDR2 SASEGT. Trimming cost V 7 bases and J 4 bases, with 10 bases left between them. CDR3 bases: TGTGCCAGCACCGTGACCCCCACTGAAGCTTTCTTT. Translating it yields CASTVTPTEAFF.

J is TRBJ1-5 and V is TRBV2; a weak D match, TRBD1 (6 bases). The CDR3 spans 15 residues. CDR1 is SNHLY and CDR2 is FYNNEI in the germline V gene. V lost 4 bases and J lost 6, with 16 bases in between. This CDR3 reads CASSVSGGAFQPQHF. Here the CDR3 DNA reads TGTGCCAGCAGTGTCTCTGGGGGCGCCTTTCAGCCCCAGCATTTT.

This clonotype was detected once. The CDR3 bases are TGTGCCAGCGTTCCGACAGGGGGCCAAGAGACCCAGTACTTC. Translation: CASVPTGGQETQYF. The rearrangement links TRBV6-1 to TRBJ2-5; 9 positions match TRBD1. The CDR3 loop spans 14 amino acids. Trimming at V came to 8 bases and at J to 1 base, leaving 5 bases not matched to a gene. From germline, CDR1 is MNHNS and CDR2 SASEGT.

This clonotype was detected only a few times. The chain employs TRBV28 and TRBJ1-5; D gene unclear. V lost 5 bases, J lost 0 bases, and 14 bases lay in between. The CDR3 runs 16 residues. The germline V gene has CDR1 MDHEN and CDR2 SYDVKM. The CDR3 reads CASSLPAAASNQPQHF. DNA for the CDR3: TGTGCCAGCAGTCTCCCCGCCGCGGCTAGCAATCAGCCCCAGCATTTT.

CDR3 coding DNA: TGCAGCGCCGCAGGGACCACAGATACGCAGTATTTT. Protein: CSAAGTTDTQYF. The V and J genes are TRBV29-1 and TRBJ2-3; D may be TRBD1 or TRBD2 (5 bases each). CDR3 size: 12 residues. CDR1 SQVTM and CDR2 ANQGSEA come from the germline V gene. Between the trimmed V and J ends, which lost 7 bases and 2 bases, there was a span of 10 bases.

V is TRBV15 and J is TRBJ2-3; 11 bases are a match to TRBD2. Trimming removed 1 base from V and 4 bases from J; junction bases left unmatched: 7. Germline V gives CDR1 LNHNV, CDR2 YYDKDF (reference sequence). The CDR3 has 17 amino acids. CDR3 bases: TGTGCCACCAGCAGAGGGATTAGCGGGGGGGGGTCAGATACGCAGTATTTT. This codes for CATSRGISGGGSDTQYF.

The CDR3 bases are TGTGCCACCAGTTCAGGGTACTACGAGCAGTACTTC. Translation gives CATSSGYYEQYF. The gene calls are TRBV24-1 and TRBJ2-7; tentatively, D is TRBD1 (5 bases). This CDR3 comprises 12 residues. Germline V gene sequence: CDR1 KGHDR, CDR2 SFDVKD. Trimming pared 6 bases from V and 3 bases from J, leaving 8 bases between.

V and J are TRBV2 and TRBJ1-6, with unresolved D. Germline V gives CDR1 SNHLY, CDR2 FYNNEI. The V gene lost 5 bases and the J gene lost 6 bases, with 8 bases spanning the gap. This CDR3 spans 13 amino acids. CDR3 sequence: CASSSQLNSPLHF. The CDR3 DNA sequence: TGTGCCAGCAGTTCGCAGCTTAATTCACCCCTCCACTTT.

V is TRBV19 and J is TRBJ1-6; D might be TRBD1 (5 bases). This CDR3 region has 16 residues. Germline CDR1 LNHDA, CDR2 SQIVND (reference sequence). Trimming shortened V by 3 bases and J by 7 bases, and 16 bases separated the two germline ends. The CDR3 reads CASSMAPGLPNSPLHF. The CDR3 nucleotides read TGTGCCAGTAGTATGGCACCGGGACTCCCCAATTCACCCCTCCACTTT.

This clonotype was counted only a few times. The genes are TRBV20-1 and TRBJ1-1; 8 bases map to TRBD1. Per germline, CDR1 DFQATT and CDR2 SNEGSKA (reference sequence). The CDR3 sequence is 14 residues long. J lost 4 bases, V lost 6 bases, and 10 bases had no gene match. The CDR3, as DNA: TGCAGTGCCTCACGAGCAGGGGGCGTCACTGAAGCTTTCTTT. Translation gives CSASRAGGVTEAFF.

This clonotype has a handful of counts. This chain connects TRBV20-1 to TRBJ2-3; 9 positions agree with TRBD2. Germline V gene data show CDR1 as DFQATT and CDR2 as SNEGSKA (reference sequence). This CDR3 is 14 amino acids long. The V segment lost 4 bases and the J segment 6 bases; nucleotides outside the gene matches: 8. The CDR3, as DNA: TGCAGTGCTATGGGAAGCGGGGGGATGGATACGCAGTATTTT. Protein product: CSAMGSGGMDTQYF.

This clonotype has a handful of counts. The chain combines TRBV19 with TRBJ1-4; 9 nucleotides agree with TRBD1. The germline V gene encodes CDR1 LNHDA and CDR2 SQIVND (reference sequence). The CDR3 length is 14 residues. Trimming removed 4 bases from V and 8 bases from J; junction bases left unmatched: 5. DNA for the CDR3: TGTGCCAGTAGTAGAGACAGGGGGACCGAAAAACTGTTTTTT. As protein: CASSRDRGTEKLFF.

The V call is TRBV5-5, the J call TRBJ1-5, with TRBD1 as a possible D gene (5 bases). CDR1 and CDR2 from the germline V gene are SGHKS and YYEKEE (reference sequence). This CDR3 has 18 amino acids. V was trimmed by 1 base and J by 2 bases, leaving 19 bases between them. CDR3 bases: TGTGCCAGCAGCTTGTTTTTCATCCGACAGAACCGCAATCAGCCCCAGCATTTT. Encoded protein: CASSLFFIRQNRNQPQHF.

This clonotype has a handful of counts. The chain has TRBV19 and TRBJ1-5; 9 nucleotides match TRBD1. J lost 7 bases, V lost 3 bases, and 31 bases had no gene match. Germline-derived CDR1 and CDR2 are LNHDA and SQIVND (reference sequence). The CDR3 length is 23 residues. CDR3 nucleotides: TGTGCCAGTAGTATTAAACCATTTGGTGTAGGGGGACAGGGTAACCCCTCCGGGCAGCCCCAGCATTTT. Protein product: CASSIKPFGVGGQGNPSGQPQHF.

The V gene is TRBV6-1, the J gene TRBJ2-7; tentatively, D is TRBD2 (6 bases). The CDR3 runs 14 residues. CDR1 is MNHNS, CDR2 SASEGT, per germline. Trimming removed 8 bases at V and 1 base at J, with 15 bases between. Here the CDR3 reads CASGRDGRSYEQYF. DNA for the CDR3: TGTGCCAGCGGCCGGGACGGGAGATCCTACGAGCAGTACTTC.

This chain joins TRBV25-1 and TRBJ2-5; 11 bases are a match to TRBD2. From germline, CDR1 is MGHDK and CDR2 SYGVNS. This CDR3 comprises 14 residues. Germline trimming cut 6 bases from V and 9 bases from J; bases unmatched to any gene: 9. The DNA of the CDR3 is TGTGCCAGCAGGAAGGATAGCGGGGGGGCGCCCCAGTACTTC. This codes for CASRKDSGGAPQYF. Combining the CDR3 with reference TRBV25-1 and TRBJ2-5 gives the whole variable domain EADIYQTPRYLVIGTGKKITLECSQTMGHDKMYWYQQDPGMELHLIHYSYGVNSTEKGDLSSESTVSRIRTEHFPLTLESARPSHTSQYLCASRKDSGGAPQYFGPGTRLLVL.

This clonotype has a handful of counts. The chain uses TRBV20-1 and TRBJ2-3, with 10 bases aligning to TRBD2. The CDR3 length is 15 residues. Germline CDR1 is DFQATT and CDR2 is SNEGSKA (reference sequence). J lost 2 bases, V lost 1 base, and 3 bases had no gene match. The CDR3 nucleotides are TGCAGTGCTAGAGTGACTAGCGGGTACACAGATACGCAGTATTTT. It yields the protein CSARVTSGYTDTQYF.

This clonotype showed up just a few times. CDR3 residues: CATSDPSGGQETQYF. The CDR3 DNA reads as TGTGCCACCAGTGACCCTAGCGGGGGGCAAGAGACCCAGTACTTC. The rearrangement joins TRBV24-1 to TRBJ2-5; 11 bases agree with TRBD2. V lost 4 bases and J lost 2; bases outside the gene matches: 2. CDR3 length: 15 residues. Germline CDR1 is KGHDR and CDR2 is SFDVKD.

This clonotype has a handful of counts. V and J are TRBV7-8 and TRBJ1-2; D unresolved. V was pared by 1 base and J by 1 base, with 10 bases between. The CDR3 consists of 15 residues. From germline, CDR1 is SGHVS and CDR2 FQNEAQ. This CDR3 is CASSLGLTFNYGYTF. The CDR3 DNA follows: TGTGCCAGCAGCTTAGGGCTGACCTTTAACTATGGCTACACCTTC.

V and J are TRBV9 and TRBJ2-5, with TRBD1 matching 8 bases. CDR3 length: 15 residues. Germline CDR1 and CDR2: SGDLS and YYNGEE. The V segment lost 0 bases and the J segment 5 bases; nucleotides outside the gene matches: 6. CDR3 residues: CASSVGQTGAETQYF. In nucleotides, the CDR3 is TGTGCCAGCAGCGTAGGTCAGACAGGGGCCGAGACCCAGTACTTC.

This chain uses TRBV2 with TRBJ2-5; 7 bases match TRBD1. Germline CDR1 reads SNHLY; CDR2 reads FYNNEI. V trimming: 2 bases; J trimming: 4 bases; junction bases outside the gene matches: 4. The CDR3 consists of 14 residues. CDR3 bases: TGTGCCAGCAGTGAATACAGGGGTAGAGAGACCCAGTACTTC. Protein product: CASSEYRGRETQYF.

CDR3 DNA sequence: TGTGCCAGCAGTTCGGGACAGGGGAGTTCACCCCTCCACTTT. Encoded protein: CASSSGQGSSPLHF. The V gene is TRBV12-3 or TRBV12-4, the J gene TRBJ1-6; 10 bases agree with TRBD1. The CDR3 has 14 residues. The junction had 3 bases not matched to a gene; V was cut back by 4 bases and J by 9 bases.

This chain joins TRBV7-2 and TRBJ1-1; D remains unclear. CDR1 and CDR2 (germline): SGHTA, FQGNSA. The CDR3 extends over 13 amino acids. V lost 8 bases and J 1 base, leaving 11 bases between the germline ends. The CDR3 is CASGRLRNTEAFF. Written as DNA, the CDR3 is TGTGCCAGCGGCCGACTTAGGAACACTGAAGCTTTCTTT. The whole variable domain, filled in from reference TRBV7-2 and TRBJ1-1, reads GAGVSQSPSNKVTEKGKDVELRCDPISGHTALYWYRQSLGQGLEFLIYFQGNSAPDKSGLPSDRFSAERTGGSVSTLTIQRTQQEDSAVYLCASGRLRNTEAFFGQGTRLTVV.

This chain's CDR3 is CASSLVNQGSGYTF. The CDR3 DNA is TGTGCCAGCAGCTTAGTTAACCAGGGATCCGGCTACACCTTC. This chain joins TRBV7-2 and TRBJ1-2; D perhaps matches TRBD1 (5 bases). The CDR3 is 14 residues long. V lost 1 base and J lost 8, with 14 bases in between. Germline CDR1 is SGHTA and CDR2 is FQGNSA.

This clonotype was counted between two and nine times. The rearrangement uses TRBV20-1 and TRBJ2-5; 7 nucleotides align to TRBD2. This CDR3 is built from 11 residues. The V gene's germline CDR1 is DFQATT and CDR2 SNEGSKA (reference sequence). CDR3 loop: CGGLVQETQYF. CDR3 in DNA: TGCGGCGGACTAGTCCAAGAGACCCAGTACTTC.

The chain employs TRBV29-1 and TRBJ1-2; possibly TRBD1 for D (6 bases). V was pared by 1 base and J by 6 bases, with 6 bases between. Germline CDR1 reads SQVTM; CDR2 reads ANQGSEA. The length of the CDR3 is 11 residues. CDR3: CSVEGGHGYTF. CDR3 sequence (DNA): TGCAGCGTTGAAGGGGGGCATGGCTACACCTTC.

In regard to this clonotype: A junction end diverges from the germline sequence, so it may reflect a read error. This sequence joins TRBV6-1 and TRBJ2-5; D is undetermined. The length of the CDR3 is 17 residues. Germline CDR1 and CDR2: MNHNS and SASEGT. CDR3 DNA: TGCGCCAGCAGCGCCCCAGCCCAAAGCGTAATCCTAGAGACCCAGTACTTC. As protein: CASSAPAQSVILETQYF.

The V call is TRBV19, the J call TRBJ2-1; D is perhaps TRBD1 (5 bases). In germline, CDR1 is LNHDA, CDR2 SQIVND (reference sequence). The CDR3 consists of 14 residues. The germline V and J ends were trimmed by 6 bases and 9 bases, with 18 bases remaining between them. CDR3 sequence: CASSGISWGGEQFF. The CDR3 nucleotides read TGTGCCAGTAGCGGTATCTCCTGGGGCGGTGAGCAGTTCTTC. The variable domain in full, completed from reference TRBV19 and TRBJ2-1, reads DGGITQSPKYLFRKEGQNVTLSCEQNLNHDAMYWYRQDPGQGLRLIYYSQIVNDFQKGDIAEGYSVSREKKESFPLTVTSAQKNPTAFYLCASSGISWGGEQFFGPGTRLTVL.

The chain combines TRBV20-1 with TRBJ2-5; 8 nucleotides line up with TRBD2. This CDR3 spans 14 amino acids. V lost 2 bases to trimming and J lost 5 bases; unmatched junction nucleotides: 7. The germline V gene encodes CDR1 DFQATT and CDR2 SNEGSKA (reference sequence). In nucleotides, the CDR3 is TGCAGTGCTAGAAGGACTAGCATTACCGAGACCCAGTACTTC. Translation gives CSARRTSITETQYF.